The clone carrying this TCR beta chain was counted a few times. This sample was included in a study of T cell changes during pregnancy in multiple sclerosis. Trimming cost V 4 bases and J 3 bases, with 18 bases left between them. From germline, CDR1 is SGHVS and CDR2 FQNEAQ. The length of the CDR3 is 16 residues. Method: immunoSEQ multiplex PCR; TCRdb's copy keeps in-frame clones and lacks some. The table shows 35,000 or so clones, with 75% to 90% occurring only once. This TCR came from a female donor with multiple sclerosis, enrolled in a pregnancy study. This specimen was CD8+ T cells from peripheral blood mononuclear cells, taken in the third trimester of pregnancy. This chain links TRBV7-8 with TRBJ1-2; weak D call: TRBD1 (6 bases). In DNA form, the CDR3 reads TGTGCCAGCAGCTCTACGAAGAACAGGGTAGACTATGGCTACACCTTC. It translates to CASSSTKNRVDYGYTF. The full variable domain, in which reference TRBV7-8 and TRBJ1-2 provide the parts outside the CDR3, is GAGVSQSPRYKVAKRGQDVALRCDPISGHVSLFWYQQALGQGPEFLTYFQNEAQLDKSGLPSDRFFAERPEGSVSTLKIQRTQQEDSAVYLCASSSTKNRVDYGYTFGSGTRLTVV.